These 9 T cell receptor beta chains share one sample of origin, sequenced in a study of Ad26.COV2.S vaccination and SARS-CoV-2 variants. Treatment given: around 19 received Ad26.COV2.S at low or high dose, single or two shots; about 5 received placebo; per-sample allocation not given. Each sample was drawn 63 days after the first injection (of vaccine or placebo). Repertoires were generated with immunoSEQ multiplex PCR, while TCRdb's copy carries only in-frame clones and drops some. The repertoire holds some 450,000 clones, roughly 91% seen once, with roughly 3.9% in the top ten. Source: peripheral blood, taken in a trial of Ad26.COV2.S vaccine versus placebo. The receptors originated from a person aged 18 to 59 who received the Ad26.COV2.S COVID-19 vaccine or a placebo.

The chain is built from TRBV7-3 and TRBJ2-3, with D maybe TRBD2 (5 bases). V lost 5 bases to trimming and J lost 4 bases, with 16 bases between them. There are 15 residues in the CDR3. The germline V gene has CDR1 SGHTA and CDR2 FQGTGA. The CDR3 is CASSLGVSWADTQYF. Here the CDR3 DNA reads TGTGCCAGCAGCCTCGGGGTGTCCTGGGCAGATACGCAGTATTTT. The complete variable domain, with remaining parts taken from reference TRBV7-3 and TRBJ2-3, reads GAGVSQTPSNKVTEKGKYVELRCDPISGHTALYWYRQSLGQGPEFLIYFQGTGAADDSGLPNDRFFAVRPEGSVSTLKIQRTERGDSAVYLCASSLGVSWADTQYFGPGTRLTVL.

This sequence joins TRBV19 and TRBJ1-2, with D unresolved. Germline V CDR1 and CDR2: LNHDA, SQIVND (reference sequence). V lost 5 bases and J 4 bases, leaving 8 bases between the germline ends. The CDR3 runs to 12 residues. The CDR3 nucleotides are TGTGCCAGTAGTCCTGGCCTCTATGGCTACACCTTC. Its translation is CASSPGLYGYTF.

V and J are TRBV3-1 (or the pseudogene TRBV3-2) and TRBJ2-7; D possibly corresponds to TRBD1 (5 bases). Trimming left V 3 bases short and J 0 bases short, with 12 bases between. Germline V gene data show CDR1 as LGHDT and CDR2 as YNNKEL (reference sequence). The CDR3 spans 15 residues. The CDR3 loop reads CASSQGQAPSYEQYF. The CDR3 region has the DNA TGTGCCAGCAGCCAGGGGCAGGCTCCCTCCTACGAGCAGTACTTC.

The chain has TRBV27 and TRBJ2-3, with 7 bases matching TRBD2. This CDR3 comprises 14 residues. Germline V gene sequence: CDR1 MNHEY, CDR2 SMNVEV (reference sequence). V lost 3 bases and J lost 6; bases outside the gene matches: 6. CDR3 in amino acids: CASSLWRGGDTQYF. The CDR3 nucleotides are TGTGCCAGCAGTTTGTGGAGGGGAGGGGATACGCAGTATTTT.

The chain joins TRBV10-3 to TRBJ1-5; tentative D call: TRBD1 (6 bases). CDR1 is ENHRY, CDR2 SYGVKD, per germline. The CDR3 runs to 16 residues. V was clipped by 0 bases and J by 6 bases, with 15 bases between them. The CDR3 nucleotides read TGTGCCATCAGTGAGTCCAAACGGGGAGGGGGTCAGCCCCAGCATTTT. Translating it yields CAISESKRGGGQPQHF.

As for this clone: Germline is not matched at one junction end, which may reflect a read error. The DNA for the CDR3 is TGTGCCAGCAGCCTTCAGAACGGGAGGGCCTCCTCCGAGCAGTACTTC. Translating gives CASSLQNGRASSEQYF. This chain connects TRBV3-1 (or the pseudogene TRBV3-2) to TRBJ2-7; TRBD2 matches at 8 bases. The CDR3 is made up of 16 amino acids. Germline lookup yields CDR1 LGHDT and CDR2 YNNKEL (reference sequence).

V is TRBV4-1 and J is TRBJ1-6, with a possible D match to TRBD1 (5 bases). The CDR3 consists of 14 residues. Germline values: CDR1 MGHRA, CDR2 YSYEKL. V lost 3 bases to trimming and J lost 9 bases, with 12 bases between them. CDR3 in DNA: TGCGCCAGCAGCCAGAAACTGGGGCCTTCACCCCTCCACTTT. It codes for CASSQKLGPSPLHF.

For the CDR3, the DNA is TGTGCCTGGAAGGGGAGCTTCTACGAGCAGTACTTC. It is translated as CAWKGSFYEQYF. The chain is built from TRBV30 and TRBJ2-7; D possibly matches TRBD1 or TRBD2 (5 bases each). The CDR3 length is 12 residues. Germline V gene sequence: CDR1 GTSNPN, CDR2 SVGIG (reference sequence). Trimming cost V 4 bases and J 3 bases, with 10 bases left between them.

The chain employs TRBV27 and TRBJ1-1; 8 bases agree with TRBD1. V lost 5 bases to trimming and J lost 7 bases; unmatched junction nucleotides: 3. Germline CDR1 reads MNHEY; CDR2 reads SMNVEV (reference sequence). The CDR3 is 12 residues long. The CDR3 loop is CASSHGQGEAFF. The CDR3 DNA is TGTGCCAGCAGTCATGGACAGGGTGAAGCTTTCTTT.